This T cell receptor beta chain was captured by sequencing in a study of blood T cell repertoires in COVID-19. CDR3 length: 18 amino acids. CDR1 and CDR2 from the germline V gene are SEHNR and FQNEAQ (reference sequence). V lost 2 bases to trimming and J lost 0 bases; unmatched junction nucleotides: 7. Patients at the Seattle site were enrolled during active infection and followed longitudinally. In the original processing: It was from reference gene primer amplification that nucleated cell counts were estimated. Profiled with immunoSEQ multiplex PCR; TCRdb holds only in-frame clones, not every one. V and J calls and clone size are those listed in that table; D and trimming were worked out from the DNA. The data hold approximately 170,000 clones, with approximately 91% observed a single time.

This receptor was taken from a man between 18 and 35 years old with COVID-19, enrolled during active disease. The V call is TRBV7-9, the J call TRBJ2-6; 7 positions match TRBD1. The specimen was peripheral blood. The CDR3 DNA reads TGTGCCAGCAGCTTACTCGTCCAGGGGGACTCTGGGGCCAACGTCCTGACTTTC. It encodes CASSLLVQGDSGANVLTF.